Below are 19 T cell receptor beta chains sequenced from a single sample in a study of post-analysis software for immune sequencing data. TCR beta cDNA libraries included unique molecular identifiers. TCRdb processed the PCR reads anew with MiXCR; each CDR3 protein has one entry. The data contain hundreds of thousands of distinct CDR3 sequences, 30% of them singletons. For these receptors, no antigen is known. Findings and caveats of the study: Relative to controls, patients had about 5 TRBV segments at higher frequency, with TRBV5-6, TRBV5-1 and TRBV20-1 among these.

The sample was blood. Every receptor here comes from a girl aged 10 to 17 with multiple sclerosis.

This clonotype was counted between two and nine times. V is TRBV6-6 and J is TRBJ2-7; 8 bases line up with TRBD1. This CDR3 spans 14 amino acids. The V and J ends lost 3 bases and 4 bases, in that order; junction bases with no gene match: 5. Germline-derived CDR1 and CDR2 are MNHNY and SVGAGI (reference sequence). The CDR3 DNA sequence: TGTGCCAGCAGTTATTTGACAGGGGCATACGAGCAGTACTTC. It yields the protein CASSYLTGAYEQYF.

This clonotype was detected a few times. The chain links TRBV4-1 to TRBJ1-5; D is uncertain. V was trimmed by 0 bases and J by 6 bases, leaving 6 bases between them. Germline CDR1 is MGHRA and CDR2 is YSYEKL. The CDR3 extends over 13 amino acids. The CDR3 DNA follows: TGCGCCAGCAGCCAAGATGTGGGTCAGCCCCAGCATTTT. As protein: CASSQDVGQPQHF.

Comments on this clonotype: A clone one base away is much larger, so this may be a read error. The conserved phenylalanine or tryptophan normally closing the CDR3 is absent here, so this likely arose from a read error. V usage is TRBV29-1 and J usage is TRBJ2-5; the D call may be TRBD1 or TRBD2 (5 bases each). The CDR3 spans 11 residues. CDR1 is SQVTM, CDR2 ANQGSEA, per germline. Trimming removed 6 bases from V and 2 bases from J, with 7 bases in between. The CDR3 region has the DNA TGCAGCGTGGGACCGCAAGAGACCCAGTACTGC. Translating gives CSVGPQETQYC.

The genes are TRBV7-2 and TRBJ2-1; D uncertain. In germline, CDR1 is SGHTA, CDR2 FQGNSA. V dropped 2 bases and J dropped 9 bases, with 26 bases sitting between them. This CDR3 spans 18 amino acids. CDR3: CASSLRFGFRLLRAEQFF. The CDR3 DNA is TGTGCCAGCAGCTTAAGGTTCGGCTTCCGGCTCCTACGGGCTGAGCAGTTCTTC.

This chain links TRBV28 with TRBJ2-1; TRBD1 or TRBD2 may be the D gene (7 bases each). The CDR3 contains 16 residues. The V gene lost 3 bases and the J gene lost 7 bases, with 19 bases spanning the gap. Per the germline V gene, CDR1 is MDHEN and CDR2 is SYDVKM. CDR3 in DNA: TGTGCCAGCAGTTTCGCGCGGGAGACAGGGCGGAATGAGCAGTTCTTC. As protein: CASSFARETGRNEQFF.

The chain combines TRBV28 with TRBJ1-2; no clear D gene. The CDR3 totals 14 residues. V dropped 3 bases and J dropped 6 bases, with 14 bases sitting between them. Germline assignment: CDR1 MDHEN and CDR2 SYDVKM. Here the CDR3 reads CASSLGSFRNGYTF. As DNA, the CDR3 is TGTGCCAGCAGTTTGGGCTCGTTTCGCAATGGCTACACCTTC.

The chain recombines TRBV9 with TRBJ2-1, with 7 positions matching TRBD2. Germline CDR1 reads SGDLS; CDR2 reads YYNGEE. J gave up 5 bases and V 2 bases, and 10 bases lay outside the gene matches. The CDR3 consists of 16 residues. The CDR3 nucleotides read TGTGCCAGCAGCGTTGGCGGGAGTGGCGAAAACAATGAGCAGTTCTTC. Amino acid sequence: CASSVGGSGENNEQFF.

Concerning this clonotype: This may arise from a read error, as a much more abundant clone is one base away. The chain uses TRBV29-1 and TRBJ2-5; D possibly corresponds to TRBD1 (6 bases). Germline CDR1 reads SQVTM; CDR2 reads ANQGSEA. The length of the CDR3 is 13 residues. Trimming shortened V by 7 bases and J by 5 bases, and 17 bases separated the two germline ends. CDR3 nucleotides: TGCAGCGGTGATGGGCGTCAGGGGGAGACCCAGTACTTC. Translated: CSGDGRQGETQYF.

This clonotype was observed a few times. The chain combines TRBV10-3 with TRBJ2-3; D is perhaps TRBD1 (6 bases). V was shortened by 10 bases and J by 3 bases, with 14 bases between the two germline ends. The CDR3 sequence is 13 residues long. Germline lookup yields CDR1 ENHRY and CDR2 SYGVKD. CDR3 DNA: TGTGCCACCGCAGGGGAGACGACAGATACGCAGTATTTT. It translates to CATAGETTDTQYF.

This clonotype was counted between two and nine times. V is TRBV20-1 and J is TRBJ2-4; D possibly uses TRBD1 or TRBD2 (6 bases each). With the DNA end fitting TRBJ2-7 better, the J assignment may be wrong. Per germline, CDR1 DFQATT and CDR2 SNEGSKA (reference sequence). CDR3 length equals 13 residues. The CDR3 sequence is CSAPVGGFSEQYF. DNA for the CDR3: TGCAGTGCTCCGGTGGGGGGCTTCAGCGAGCAGTACTTC.

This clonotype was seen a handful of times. CDR3: CASSQDWQGYNSPLHF. CDR3 bases: TGCGCCAGCAGCCAAGATTGGCAGGGTTATAATTCACCCCTCCACTTT. The chain employs TRBV4-3 and TRBJ1-6; perhaps TRBD1 as D (5 bases). V gave up 0 bases and J gave up 4 bases, with 10 bases separating them. CDR1 and CDR2 (germline): LGHNA, YSLEER. This CDR3 has 16 amino acids.

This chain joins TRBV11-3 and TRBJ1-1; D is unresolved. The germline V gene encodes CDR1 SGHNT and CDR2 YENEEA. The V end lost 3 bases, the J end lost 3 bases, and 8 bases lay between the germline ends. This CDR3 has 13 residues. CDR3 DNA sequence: TGTGCCAGCAGCTTGGGCAGCCACACTGAAGCTTTCTTT. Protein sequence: CASSLGSHTEAFF.

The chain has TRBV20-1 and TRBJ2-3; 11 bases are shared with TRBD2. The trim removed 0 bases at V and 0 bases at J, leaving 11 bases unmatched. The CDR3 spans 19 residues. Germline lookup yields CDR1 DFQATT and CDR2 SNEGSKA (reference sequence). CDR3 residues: CSARDPLAGGSPSTDTQYF. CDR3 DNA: TGCAGTGCTAGAGACCCCCTAGCGGGGGGTTCCCCTAGCACAGATACGCAGTATTTT.

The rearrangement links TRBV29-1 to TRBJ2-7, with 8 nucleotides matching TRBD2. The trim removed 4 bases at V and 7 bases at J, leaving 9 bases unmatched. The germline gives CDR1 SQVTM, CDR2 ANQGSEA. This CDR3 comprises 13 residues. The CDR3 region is CSVGGRRSNEQYF. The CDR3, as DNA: TGCAGCGTTGGCGGGAGGAGGAGCAATGAGCAGTACTTC.

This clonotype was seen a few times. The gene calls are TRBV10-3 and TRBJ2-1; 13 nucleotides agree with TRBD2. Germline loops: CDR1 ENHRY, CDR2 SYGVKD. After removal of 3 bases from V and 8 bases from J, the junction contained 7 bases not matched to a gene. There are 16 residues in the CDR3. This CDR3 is CAISDFGLAGVYEQFF. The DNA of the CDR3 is TGTGCCATCAGTGATTTTGGACTAGCGGGGGTATATGAGCAGTTCTTC.

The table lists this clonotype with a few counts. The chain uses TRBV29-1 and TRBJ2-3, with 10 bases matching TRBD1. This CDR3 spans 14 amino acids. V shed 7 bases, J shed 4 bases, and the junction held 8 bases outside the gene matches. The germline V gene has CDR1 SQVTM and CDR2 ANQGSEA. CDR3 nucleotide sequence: TGCAGCGCAGGGCGGACAGGGGGACCAGATACGCAGTATTTT. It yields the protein CSAGRTGGPDTQYF.

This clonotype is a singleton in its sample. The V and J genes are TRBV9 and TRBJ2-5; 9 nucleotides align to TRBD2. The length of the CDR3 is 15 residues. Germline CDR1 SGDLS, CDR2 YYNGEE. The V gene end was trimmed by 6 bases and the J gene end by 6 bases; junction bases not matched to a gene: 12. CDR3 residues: CASNEAGGLRQTQYF. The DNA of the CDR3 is TGTGCCAGCAACGAGGCGGGGGGGCTGAGACAGACCCAGTACTTC.

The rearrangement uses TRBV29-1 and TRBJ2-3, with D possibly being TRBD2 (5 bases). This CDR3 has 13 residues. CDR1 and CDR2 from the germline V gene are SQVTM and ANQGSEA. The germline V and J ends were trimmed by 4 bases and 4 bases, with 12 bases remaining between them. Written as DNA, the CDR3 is TGCAGCGTTGTAGGGAGCCCCCCAGATACGCAGTATTTT. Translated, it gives CSVVGSPPDTQYF.

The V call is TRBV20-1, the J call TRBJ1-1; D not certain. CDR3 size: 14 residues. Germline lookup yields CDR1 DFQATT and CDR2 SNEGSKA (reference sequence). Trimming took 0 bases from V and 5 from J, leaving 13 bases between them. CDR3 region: CSARDADLRTEAFF. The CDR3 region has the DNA TGCAGTGCTAGAGACGCAGACCTGAGGACTGAAGCTTTCTTT.